The clone carrying this T cell receptor beta chain showed up many times. Its antigen is not identified. The sample is drawn from a study of T cell repertoires in cytomegalovirus infection. For the study at large: It can be stated that public TCR beta signatures indicated CMV infection as well as a matching HLA type.

This CDR3 contains 14 residues. Trimming pared 1 base from V and 6 bases from J, leaving 12 bases between. Germline assignment: CDR1 SGHVS and CDR2 FQNEAQ. TCRdb reanalysed the reads using MiXCR and keeps one entry per CDR3 protein. This table holds approximately 340,000 distinct CDR3 sequences, almost 30% found once. Study results and caveats: Identification of carriers of CMV plus the relevant HLA was performed using cumulative public TCR beta family frequency. The ex vivo response showed dominance by HLA-C-restricted CMV-specific TCR beta clonotypes.

The starting material was cultured PBMCs, obtained from culture after CMV antigen stimulation. The V gene is TRBV7-8, the J gene TRBJ2-5; D is perhaps TRBD1 or TRBD2 (7 bases each). The source of this sequence is a human donor in good health (CMV status not recorded). Some clones in this sample may be carry-over from other donors' samples. The CDR3 sequence: CASSLGQGGKTQYF. The DNA of the CDR3 is TGTGCCAGCAGCTTAGGACAGGGAGGGAAGACCCAGTACTTC. The whole variable domain, filled in from reference TRBV7-8 and TRBJ2-5, reads GAGVSQSPRYKVAKRGQDVALRCDPISGHVSLFWYQQALGQGPEFLTYFQNEAQLDKSGLPSDRFFAERPEGSVSTLKIQRTQQEDSAVYLCASSLGQGGKTQYFGPGTRLLVL.